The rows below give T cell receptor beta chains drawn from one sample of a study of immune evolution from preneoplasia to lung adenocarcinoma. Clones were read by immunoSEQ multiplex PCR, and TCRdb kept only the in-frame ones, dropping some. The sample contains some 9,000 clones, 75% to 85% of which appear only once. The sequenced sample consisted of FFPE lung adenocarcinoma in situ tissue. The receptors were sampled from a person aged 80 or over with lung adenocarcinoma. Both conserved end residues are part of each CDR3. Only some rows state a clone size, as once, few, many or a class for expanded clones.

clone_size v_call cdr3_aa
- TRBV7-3 CASSASRAGVTTGELFF
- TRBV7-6 CASSLMASGGSRETQYF
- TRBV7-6 CASSLSTGYEQYF
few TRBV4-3 CASSQDWRTGELFF
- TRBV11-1 CASSLEVVGSGYTF
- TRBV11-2 CASSSQGGQGYEQFF
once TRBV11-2 CASRTGTGELFF
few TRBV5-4 CASSLGGQETQYF
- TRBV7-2 CASSLNGANTQYF
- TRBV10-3 CAISDSGLGADTQYF
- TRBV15 CATSSLQGGYTEAFF
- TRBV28 CASSLISFLPAEQYF
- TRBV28 CASGTGGEEKLFF
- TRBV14 CASSQGLRDRGLANYGYTF
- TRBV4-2 CASSQDSGRVNEQFF
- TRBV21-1 CASSKGRTGVNTGELFF
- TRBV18 CASSPVSPGQSYEQYF
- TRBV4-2 CASSQDFQANQPQHF
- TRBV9 CASSANPTGSISPLHF
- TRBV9 CASSVGTGYGYTF
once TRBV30 CAWSVPPQPQHF
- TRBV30 CAWSVDTNQPQHF
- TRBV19 CASSISGSQGIRNTQYF
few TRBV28 CASRRDSNQPQHF
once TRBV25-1 CASSADRDDYEQYF
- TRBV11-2 CASSLGETQYF
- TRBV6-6 CASSPAGGMQYF
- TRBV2 CASRPDRIVSPLHF
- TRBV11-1 CASSLAGETQYF
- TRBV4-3 CASSAVRDNSPLHF
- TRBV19 CASSSGGRRSYGYTF
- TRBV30 CAWSVPGSPALQETQYF
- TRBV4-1 CASSQAGVGYGYTF
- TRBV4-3 CASSQDPPSVGVDNEQFF
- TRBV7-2 CASSLGPLDSPLHF
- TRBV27 CASSGLQGGEETQYF
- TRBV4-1 CASSQVDMGLLRWDTEAFF
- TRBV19 CASSIGTGDSQETQYF
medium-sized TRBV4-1 CASSRQGETNEQYF
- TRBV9 CASSVGGNTIYF
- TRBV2 CASKLGSWDTQYF
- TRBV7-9 CASSFLEREGGAGELFF
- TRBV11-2 CASSLLGGGYQETQYF
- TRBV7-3 CASSPDPLYNEQFF
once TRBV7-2 CASSIGSGGVRAKNIQYF
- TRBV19 CASSYKARQPQHF
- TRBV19 CASSIVDIYQPQHF
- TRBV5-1 CASSIYRANNEQFF
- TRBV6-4 CASSEASNQPQHF
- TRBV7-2 CASSPMQDINQPQHF
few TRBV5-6 CASSLERHNSPLHF
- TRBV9 CASSGTGRQPQHF
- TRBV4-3 CASSQDRTGRAYGYTF
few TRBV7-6 CASSRHKVGNTEAFF
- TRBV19 CASVLDRSGTEAFF
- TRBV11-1 CASSPGWDGAYEQYF
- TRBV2 CASSKTGLTYNEQFF
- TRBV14 CASSQDGAEQYF